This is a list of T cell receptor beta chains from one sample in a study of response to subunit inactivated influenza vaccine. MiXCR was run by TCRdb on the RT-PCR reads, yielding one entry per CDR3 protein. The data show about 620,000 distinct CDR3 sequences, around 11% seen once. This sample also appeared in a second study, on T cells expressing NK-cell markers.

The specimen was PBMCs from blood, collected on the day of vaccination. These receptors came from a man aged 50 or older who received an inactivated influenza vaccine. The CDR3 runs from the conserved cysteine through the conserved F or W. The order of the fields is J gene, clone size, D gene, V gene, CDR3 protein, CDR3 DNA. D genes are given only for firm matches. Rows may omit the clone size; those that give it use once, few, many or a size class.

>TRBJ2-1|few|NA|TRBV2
CASTLLPSSYNEQFF
TGTGCCAGCACCCTGCTTCCGAGCTCCTACAATGAGCAGTTCTTC
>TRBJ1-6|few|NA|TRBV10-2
CASKIGTDNSPLHF
TGCGCCAGCAAGATAGGGACGGACAATTCACCCCTCCACTTT
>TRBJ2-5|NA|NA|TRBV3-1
CASSQSFSYGTQYF
TGTGCCAGCAGCCAATCCTTCAGTTATGGGACCCAGTACTTC
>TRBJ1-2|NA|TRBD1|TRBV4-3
CASSQESRVGPGGAKGYTF
TGCGCCAGCAGCCAAGAAAGTCGAGTTGGTCCAGGGGGCGCGAAAGGCTACACCTTC
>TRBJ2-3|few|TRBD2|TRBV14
CASSQVLAGSFSTDTQYF
TGTGCCAGCAGCCAAGTACTAGCGGGAAGCTTTAGCACAGATACGCAGTATTTT
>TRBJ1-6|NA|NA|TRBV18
CASSPQGAPNSPLHF
TGTGCCAGCTCACCACAAGGAGCGCCAAATTCACCCCTCCACTTT
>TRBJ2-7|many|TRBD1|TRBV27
CASSGQGTYEQYF
TGTGCCAGCAGTGGACAGGGAACCTACGAGCAGTACTTC
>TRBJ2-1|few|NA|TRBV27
CASSTGTLAYNEQFF
TGTGCCAGCAGTACCGGGACTTTGGCCTACAATGAGCAGTTCTTC
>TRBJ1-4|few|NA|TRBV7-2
CASSTQGGTNEKLFF
TGTGCCAGCAGCACACAGGGAGGCACTAATGAAAAACTGTTTTTT
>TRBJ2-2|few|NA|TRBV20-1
CSARQRNTGELFF
TGCAGTGCTAGACAGCGGAACACCGGGGAGCTGTTTTTT
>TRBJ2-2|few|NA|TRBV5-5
CASSYNAGLGSGELFF
TGTGCCAGCAGCTACAATGCAGGGTTGGGCTCCGGGGAGCTGTTTTTT
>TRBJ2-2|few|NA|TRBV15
CATSRPGTLNTGELFF
TGTGCCACCAGCAGACCCGGGACTCTTAACACCGGGGAGCTGTTTTTT
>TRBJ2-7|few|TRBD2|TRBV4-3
CASSQRAGGPGEQYF
TGCGCCAGCAGCCAGAGAGCGGGGGGGCCCGGGGAGCAGTACTTC
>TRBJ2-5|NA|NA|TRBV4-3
CASSPTPQGETQYF
TGCGCCAGCAGCCCTACCCCACAAGGAGAGACCCAGTACTTC
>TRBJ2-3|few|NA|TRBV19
CASSTTGPLAPTDTQYF
TGTGCCAGTAGTACCACCGGGCCCCTGGCCCCCACAGATACGCAGTATTTT
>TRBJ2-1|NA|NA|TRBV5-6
CASSFLTGKQFF
TGTGCCAGCAGCTTCTTAACGGGTAAGCAGTTCTTC
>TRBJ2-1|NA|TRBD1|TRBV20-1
CSASSGTAYSSYNEQFF
TGCAGTGCTAGCTCCGGGACAGCCTACAGCTCCTACAATGAGCAGTTCTTC
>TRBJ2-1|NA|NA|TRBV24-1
CATSDPGRVFSEQFF
TGTGCCACCAGTGACCCCGGACGGGTCTTTAGTGAGCAGTTCTTC
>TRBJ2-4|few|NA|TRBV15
CATSGVGKNIQYF
TGTGCCACCTCGGGGGTTGGCAAAAACATTCAGTACTTC
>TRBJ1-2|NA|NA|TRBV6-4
CASSDSSGSGGYTF
TGTGCCAGCAGTGACTCATCAGGGTCGGGGGGCTACACCTTC
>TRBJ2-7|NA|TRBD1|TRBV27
CASSSEQGAFSVRAVRNYEQYF
TGTGCCAGCAGTTCGGAACAGGGGGCGTTTAGTGTAAGGGCAGTTCGGAACTACGAGCAGTACTTC
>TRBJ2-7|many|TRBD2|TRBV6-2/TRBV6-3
CASSPTIGLAGGFSHYEQYF
TGTGCCAGCAGTCCAACTATCGGACTAGCGGGAGGGTTTTCGCACTACGAGCAGTACTTC
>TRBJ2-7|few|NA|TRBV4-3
CASSQDFQGAYEQYF
TGCGCCAGCAGCCAAGATTTTCAGGGAGCTTACGAGCAGTACTTC
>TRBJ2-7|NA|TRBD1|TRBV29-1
CSARGGQSSYEQYF
TGCAGCGCCCGAGGGGGACAGAGCTCCTACGAGCAGTACTTC
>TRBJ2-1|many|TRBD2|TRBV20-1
CSARSHSGRNNEQFF
TGCAGTGCTAGATCTCACAGCGGGAGGAACAATGAGCAGTTCTTC
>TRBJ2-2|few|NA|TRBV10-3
CAISGVGTGELFF
TGTGCCATCAGTGGTGTAGGGACCGGGGAGCTGTTTTTT
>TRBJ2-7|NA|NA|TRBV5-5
CASSLIPAGMDEQYF
TGTGCCAGCAGCTTAATCCCCGCAGGGATGGACGAGCAGTACTTC
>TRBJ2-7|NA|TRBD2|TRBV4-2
CASSLRGSGGPSYEQYF
TGTGCCAGCAGCCTTCGCGGTAGCGGGGGCCCTTCCTACGAGCAGTACTTC
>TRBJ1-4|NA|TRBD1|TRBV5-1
CASSYHGTGEEKLFF
TGCGCCAGCAGCTATCACGGGACAGGGGAAGAAAAACTGTTTTTT